This T cell receptor beta chain was profiled in a study of human T cells and chemical hapten exposure. Broader study findings: With DPC sensitization, TCRs exceeding 1 in 1000 frequency showed no change.

This CDR3 has 15 amino acids. Germline V lookup: CDR1 MDHEN, CDR2 SYDVKM. V was pared by 4 bases and J by 0 bases, with 12 bases between. This clonotype was counted a few times. What it binds is not known. Time point defined: healthy volunteer bleed at 2 weeks. Unfractionated whole blood was the source from which total RNA was extracted. Each CDR3 protein is one row after TCRdb ran MiXCR on the RACE reads. This repertoire shows roughly 49,000 distinct CDR3 sequences, approximately 4.5% found once; its top ten account for around 1.6%. The material sequenced was whole blood. This receptor was obtained from a female donor in good health. Some clones in this sample may be carry-over from other donors' samples. J is TRBJ1-1 and V is TRBV28; D possibly corresponds to TRBD1 (5 bases). CDR3 bases: TGTGCCAGCAGTTCGGGGACCACCATGAACACTGAAGCTTTCTTT. Translating it yields CASSSGTTMNTEAFF.